This passage covers 3 T cell receptor beta chains from one sample sequenced in a study of shared clonotypes between healthy human individuals. Positive CCR7 selection of CD45RO-negative cells yielded the naive CD8 cells, and terminally differentiated effector memory CD45RA+ cells were excluded. Using immunoSEQ multiplex PCR, the repertoire was profiled, and TCRdb retains in-frame clones only, with some absent. The repertoire holds hundreds of thousands of clones, with 95% to 96% as singletons. Material for sequencing was naive CD8+ T cells sorted from blood. Receptors originate from a woman in her thirties in good health.

This sequence joins TRBV7-9 and TRBJ2-7, with TRBD2 as a possible D gene (6 bases). Deletions cut 5 bases from V and 2 bases from J, with 19 bases between. CDR3 size: 16 residues. Per germline, CDR1 SEHNR and CDR2 FQNEAQ (reference sequence). The CDR3 nucleotides read TGTGCCAGCAGCCCTCCTTTAAAGCGGGCCACCTACGAGCAGTACTTC. This codes for CASSPPLKRATYEQYF.

V and J are TRBV28 and TRBJ1-4, with D perhaps matching TRBD1 (5 bases). Germline CDR1 is MDHEN and CDR2 is SYDVKM. This CDR3 contains 18 residues. V lost 6 bases, J lost 6 bases, and 26 bases lay in between. CDR3: CASSSRTHRWRTDEKLFF. Here the CDR3 DNA reads TGTGCCAGCAGCTCCCGCACCCACAGGTGGCGAACAGATGAAAAACTGTTTTTT.

This chain links TRBV29-1 with TRBJ2-7; weak D call: TRBD2 (6 bases). The germline V gene encodes CDR1 SQVTM and CDR2 ANQGSEA. With 8 bases removed from V and 6 bases from J, the gap between germline ends came to 14 bases. The CDR3 extends over 11 amino acids. CDR3 DNA: TGCAGCTTCCACGCGGGGTCCGAGCAGTACTTC. Translating gives CSFHAGSEQYF.